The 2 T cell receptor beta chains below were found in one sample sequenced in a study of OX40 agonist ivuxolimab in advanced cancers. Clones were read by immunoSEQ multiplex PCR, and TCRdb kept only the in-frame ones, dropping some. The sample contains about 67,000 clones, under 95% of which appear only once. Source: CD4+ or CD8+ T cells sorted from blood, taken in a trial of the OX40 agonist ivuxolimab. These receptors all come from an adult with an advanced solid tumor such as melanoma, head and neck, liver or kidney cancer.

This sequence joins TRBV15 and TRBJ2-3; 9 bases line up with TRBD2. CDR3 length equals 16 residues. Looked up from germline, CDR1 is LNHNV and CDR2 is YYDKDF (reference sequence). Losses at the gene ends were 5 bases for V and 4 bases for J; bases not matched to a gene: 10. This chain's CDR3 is CATSSLAGGPPDTQYF. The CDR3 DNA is TGTGCCACCAGCTCTCTTGCGGGAGGGCCACCAGATACGCAGTATTTT. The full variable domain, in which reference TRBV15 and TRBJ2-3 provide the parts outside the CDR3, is DAMVIQNPRYQVTQFGKPVTLSCSQTLNHNVMYWYQQKSSQAPKLLFHYYDKDFNNEADTPDNFQSRRPNTSFCFLDIRSPGLGDTAMYLCATSSLAGGPPDTQYFGPGTRLTVL.

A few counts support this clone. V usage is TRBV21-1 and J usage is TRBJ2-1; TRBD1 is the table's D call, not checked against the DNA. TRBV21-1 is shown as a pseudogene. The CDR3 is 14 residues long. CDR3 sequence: CASRAGTGLSEQFF. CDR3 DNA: TGTGCCAGCAGGGCCGGGACAGGTTTGAGTGAGCAGTTCTTC.